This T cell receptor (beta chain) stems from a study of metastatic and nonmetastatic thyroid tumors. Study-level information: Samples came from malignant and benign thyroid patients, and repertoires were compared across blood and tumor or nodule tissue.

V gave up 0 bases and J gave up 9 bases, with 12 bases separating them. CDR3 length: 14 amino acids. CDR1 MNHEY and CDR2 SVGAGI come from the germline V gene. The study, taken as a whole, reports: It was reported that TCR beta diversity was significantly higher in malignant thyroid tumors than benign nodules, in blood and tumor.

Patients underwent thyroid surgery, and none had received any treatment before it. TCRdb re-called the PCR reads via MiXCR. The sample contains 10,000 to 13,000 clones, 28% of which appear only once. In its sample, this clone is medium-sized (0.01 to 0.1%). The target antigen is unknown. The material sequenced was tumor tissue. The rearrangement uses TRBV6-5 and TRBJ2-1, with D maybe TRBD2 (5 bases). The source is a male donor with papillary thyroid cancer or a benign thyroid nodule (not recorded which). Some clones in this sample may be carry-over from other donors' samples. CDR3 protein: CASSYSQPGSEQFF. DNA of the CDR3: TGTGCCAGCAGTTACTCCCAGCCGGGGAGTGAGCAGTTCTTC.